Shown below are 32 T cell receptor beta chains from a single sample sequenced in a study of cytomegalovirus exposure and HLA in healthy donors. The PCR was carried out with 60 Vbeta primers and 13 Jbeta primers. TCRdb keeps only in-frame clones here, not all; method: immunoSEQ multiplex PCR. The data contain roughly 110,000 clones, 74% of them seen just once; the ten biggest clones take up about 2%. Sequencing input: PBMCs. These receptors were obtained from a human donor in good health.

The chain couples TRBV5-1 to TRBJ1-1; D possibly corresponds to TRBD1 (5 bases). V lost 1 base and J lost 0, with 19 bases in between. The CDR3 consists of 18 residues. Germline CDR1 is SGHRS and CDR2 is YFSETQ. CDR3 nucleotides: TGCGCCAGCAGCTTGAGGCAGGGAAATTTAGGGATGAACACTGAAGCTTTCTTT. It codes for CASSLRQGNLGMNTEAFF.

CDR3: CASSSDGGMATFF. The CDR3 DNA follows: TGTGCCAGCAGCTCCGACGGGGGGATGGCAACTTTCTTT. The genes are TRBV11-2 and TRBJ1-1; D is possibly TRBD1 (5 bases). The CDR3 runs to 13 residues. Looked up from germline, CDR1 is SGHAT and CDR2 is FQNNGV. V lost 4 bases and J 12 bases, leaving 18 bases between the germline ends.

V gene TRBV7-8 combines with J gene TRBJ2-2; tentative D call: TRBD1 (6 bases). V gave up 1 base and J gave up 4 bases, with 7 bases separating them. The CDR3 is made up of 14 amino acids. Germline V gene lookup returns CDR1 SGHVS and CDR2 FQNEAQ. CDR3 sequence (DNA): TGTGCCAGCAGCTTAGACAGGGCCACCGGGGAGCTGTTTTTT. It codes for CASSLDRATGELFF.

The V call is TRBV25-1, the J call TRBJ2-2; D perhaps matches TRBD1 (5 bases). The CDR3 totals 14 residues. Germline V gene sequence: CDR1 MGHDK, CDR2 SYGVNS. V was shortened by 6 bases and J by 2 bases, with 10 bases between the two germline ends. The CDR3 bases are TGTGCCAGCAGGACAGACGTAAACACCGGGGAGCTGTTTTTT. This codes for CASRTDVNTGELFF.

This chain links TRBV5-1 with TRBJ2-5; no clear D. Trimming took 0 bases from V and 5 from J, leaving 8 bases between them. Germline-derived CDR1 and CDR2 are SGHRS and YFSETQ. The CDR3 is made up of 13 amino acids. CDR3 loop: CASSLARLETQYF. In DNA, the CDR3 is TGCGCCAGCAGCTTGGCCAGGCTCGAGACCCAGTACTTC.

The rearrangement joins TRBV5-1 to TRBJ2-1; D might be TRBD1 (5 bases). CDR1 SGHRS and CDR2 YFSETQ come from the germline V gene. Trimming cost V 0 bases and J 0 bases, with 10 bases left between them. This CDR3 spans 16 amino acids. The CDR3 region has the DNA TGCGCCAGCAGCTTGGTAGGTCAGGGCTCCTACAATGAGCAGTTCTTC. It specifies CASSLVGQGSYNEQFF. Looking up the rest from reference TRBV5-1 and TRBJ2-1 gives the full variable domain: KAGVTQTPRYLIKTRGQQVTLSCSPISGHRSVSWYQQTPGQGLQFLFEYFSETQRNKGNFPGRFSGRQFSNSRSEMNVSTLELGDSALYLCASSLVGQGSYNEQFFGPGTRLTVL.

The chain is built from TRBV6-5 and TRBJ1-4, with 7 bases fitting TRBD1. The V gene's germline CDR1 is MNHEY and CDR2 SVGAGI. The CDR3 runs 15 residues. The trim removed 4 bases at V and 6 bases at J, leaving 8 bases unmatched. The CDR3 reads CASSWRTGRDEKLFF. The CDR3 DNA is TGTGCCAGCAGTTGGCGGACAGGTCGAGATGAAAAACTGTTTTTT.

The chain uses TRBV18 and TRBJ2-7; D remains unclear. In germline, CDR1 is KGHSH, CDR2 LQKENI. The length of the CDR3 is 11 residues. V lost 4 bases to trimming and J lost 5 bases, with 6 bases between them. As DNA, the CDR3 is TGTGCCAGCTCACGCGGAGACGAGCAGTACTTC. Translation: CASSRGDEQYF. The complete variable domain, with remaining parts taken from reference TRBV18 and TRBJ2-7, reads NAGVMQNPRHLVRRRGQEARLRCSPMKGHSHVYWYRQLPEEGLKFMVYLQKENIIDESGMPKERFSAEFPKEGPSILRIQQVVRGDSAAYFCASSRGDEQYFGPGTRLTVT.

As DNA, the CDR3 is TGTGCCAGCAGCAGAGGAGATGAGCAGTTCTTC. This encodes CASSRGDEQFF. V and J are TRBV5-4 and TRBJ2-1; D uncertain. This CDR3 is 11 amino acids long. From germline, CDR1 is SGHNT and CDR2 YYREEE (reference sequence). Trimming shortened V by 4 bases and J by 8 bases, and 7 bases separated the two germline ends.

This clone was counted between two and nine times. The chain joins TRBV14 to TRBJ1-1; D is undetermined. Germline V gene data show CDR1 as SGHDN and CDR2 as FVKESK. The CDR3 runs 12 residues. V lost 4 bases and J lost 7, with 10 bases in between. CDR3 sequence: CASSPGWVEAFF. The CDR3 nucleotides read TGTGCCAGCAGCCCCGGGTGGGTTGAAGCTTTCTTT.

The chain's CDR3 is CASSDRDGGYGYTF. DNA of the CDR3: TGTGCCAGCAGTGACAGGGACGGGGGCTATGGCTACACCTTC. The rearrangement joins TRBV6-1 to TRBJ1-2; D is perhaps TRBD1 (5 bases). Germline assignment: CDR1 MNHNS and CDR2 SASEGT. The CDR3 runs to 14 residues. Trimming left V 3 bases short and J 4 bases short, with 12 bases between.

As regards this clone: Other DNA sequences of this sample code for an identical CDR3. The gene calls are TRBV29-1 and TRBJ1-1; 10 positions match TRBD1. The CDR3 length is 12 residues. The ends lost 7 bases at V and 5 bases at J; junction bases unmatched: 4. Germline CDR1 is SQVTM and CDR2 is ANQGSEA. The CDR3 sequence: CSAGQGGTEAFF. In DNA form, the CDR3 reads TGCAGCGCCGGACAGGGGGGGACTGAAGCTTTCTTT.

The genes are TRBV7-2 and TRBJ2-3; 10 positions agree with TRBD1. V shed 5 bases, J shed 4 bases, and the junction held 9 bases outside the gene matches. Germline V CDR1 and CDR2: SGHTA, FQGNSA. The CDR3 contains 16 residues. CDR3 coding DNA: TGTGCCAGCAGCAATAAGGGACAGGGGAGCCCAGATACGCAGTATTTT. This codes for CASSNKGQGSPDTQYF.

This clone was seen just once. The gene calls are TRBV29-1 and TRBJ2-1; 8 bases agree with TRBD2. The V segment lost 6 bases and the J segment 0 bases; nucleotides outside the gene matches: 4. This CDR3 is 14 amino acids long. Germline CDR1 SQVTM, CDR2 ANQGSEA. In DNA form, the CDR3 reads TGCAGCGTGGGGAGCGGGGGCTCCTACAATGAGCAGTTCTTC. Protein sequence: CSVGSGGSYNEQFF.

The rearrangement links TRBV11-3 to TRBJ1-1; D possibly corresponds to TRBD1 (5 bases). The germline V gene has CDR1 SGHNT and CDR2 YENEEA. V gave up 1 base and J gave up 0 bases, with 12 bases separating them. The CDR3 loop spans 16 amino acids. The CDR3 loop reads CASSLGQGAMNTEAFF. The CDR3 DNA follows: TGTGCCAGCAGCTTAGGTCAAGGGGCTATGAACACTGAAGCTTTCTTT.

The CDR3 region is CASSPAIGQGATGELFF. The CDR3 region has the DNA TGCGCCAGCAGCCCTGCGATTGGACAGGGGGCTACCGGGGAGCTGTTTTTT. The chain combines TRBV5-1 with TRBJ2-2; 11 positions agree with TRBD1. Trimming at V came to 4 bases and at J to 5 bases, leaving 10 bases not matched to a gene. Germline CDR1 reads SGHRS; CDR2 reads YFSETQ. There are 17 residues in the CDR3.

The chain joins TRBV4-1 to TRBJ1-1; 7 bases fit TRBD1. CDR3 length: 16 amino acids. V lost 5 bases to trimming and J lost 2 bases; unmatched junction nucleotides: 11. From germline, CDR1 is MGHRA and CDR2 YSYEKL. The DNA for the CDR3 is TGCGCCAGCAGCAAGATCCCCGGGACAGCAAACACTGAAGCTTTCTTT. Encoded protein: CASSKIPGTANTEAFF.

The V call is TRBV19, the J call TRBJ1-1; 11 nucleotides align to TRBD1. Germline V CDR1 and CDR2: LNHDA, SQIVND (reference sequence). J gave up 6 bases and V 10 bases, and 1 base lay outside the gene matches. The CDR3 sequence is 11 residues long. In DNA form, the CDR3 reads TGTGCCACGGGACAGGGGGCTGAAGCTTTCTTT. This translates into CATGQGAEAFF.

This rearrangement joins TRBV25-1 to TRBJ2-6; D unresolved. The CDR3 runs 15 residues. Germline V gives CDR1 MGHDK, CDR2 SYGVNS. V was trimmed by 3 bases and J by 2 bases, leaving 8 bases between them. This CDR3 is CASSDGGTGANVLTF. The CDR3 nucleotides are TGTGCCAGCAGTGACGGTGGTACTGGGGCCAACGTCCTGACTTTC. Supplemented by reference TRBV25-1 and TRBJ2-6, the full variable domain reads EADIYQTPRYLVIGTGKKITLECSQTMGHDKMYWYQQDPGMELHLIHYSYGVNSTEKGDLSSESTVSRIRTEHFPLTLESARPSHTSQYLCASSDGGTGANVLTFGAGSRLTVL.

The rearrangement uses TRBV5-1 and TRBJ1-1; a possible D gene is TRBD1 (6 bases). CDR1 and CDR2 (germline): SGHRS, YFSETQ. V shed 2 bases and J shed 4 bases, with 12 bases lying between them. CDR3 length equals 14 residues. The CDR3 region has the DNA TGCGCCAGCAGCTTCAGGGAGGGGGGCACTGAAGCTTTCTTT. This gives the protein CASSFREGGTEAFF.

This chain joins TRBV5-1 and TRBJ2-7; 8 bases agree with TRBD1. In germline, CDR1 is SGHRS, CDR2 YFSETQ. The V gene end was trimmed by 1 base and the J gene end by 5 bases; junction bases not matched to a gene: 8. The CDR3 covers 15 residues. The CDR3 region is CASSLIAGGRNEQYF. The DNA of the CDR3 is TGCGCCAGCAGCTTGATAGCAGGGGGCCGGAACGAGCAGTACTTC.

This clone has a single count. The chain uses TRBV2 and TRBJ2-7; possibly TRBD2 for D (7 bases). Trimming took off 3 bases at V and 4 bases at J, with 16 bases between the two ends. In germline, CDR1 is SNHLY, CDR2 FYNNEI. This CDR3 comprises 15 residues. The CDR3 DNA is TGTGCCAGCAGTGAGGAGGGGGGAGGGAGATACGAGCAGTACTTC. Its translation: CASSEEGGGRYEQYF.

V usage is TRBV5-6 and J usage is TRBJ1-4; D unclear. CDR1 is SGHDT and CDR2 is YYEEEE in the germline V gene. With 1 base removed from V and 2 bases from J, the gap between germline ends came to 12 bases. The CDR3 is made up of 16 amino acids. The CDR3 coding sequence is TGTGCCAGCAGCTTGTATACACCAGCGACTAATGAAAAACTGTTTTTT. It translates to CASSLYTPATNEKLFF.

This clone is a singleton in its sample. CDR3 loop: CASSVSGRTDTQYF. The CDR3 nucleotides are TGTGCCAGCAGCGTAAGCGGGAGGACAGATACGCAGTATTTT. This chain uses TRBV9 with TRBJ2-3, with 9 bases aligning to TRBD2. CDR1 is SGDLS, CDR2 YYNGEE, per germline. After removal of 1 base from V and 3 bases from J, the junction contained 0 bases not matched to a gene. This CDR3 has 14 residues.

The chain combines TRBV15 with TRBJ2-3; D may be TRBD1 (5 bases). The V end was cut by 0 bases, the J end by 1 base, with 11 bases between. The CDR3 contains 16 residues. CDR1 is LNHNV and CDR2 is YYDKDF in the germline V gene (reference sequence). This CDR3 reads CATSRDRQSGTDTQYF. For the CDR3, the DNA is TGTGCCACCAGCAGAGACCGACAGTCGGGCACAGATACGCAGTATTTT.

This rearrangement joins TRBV19 to TRBJ2-7, with 7 bases lining up with TRBD2. Germline-derived CDR1 and CDR2 are LNHDA and SQIVND (reference sequence). J was trimmed by 5 bases and V by 0 bases; bases with no gene match: 10. This CDR3 is built from 16 residues. The CDR3 nucleotides read TGTGCCAGTAGTATAGATTCGGGAGGCCCTCTAAACGAGCAGTACTTC. Protein product: CASSIDSGGPLNEQYF.

The chain carries TRBV28 and TRBJ1-1, with a possible D match to TRBD1 (6 bases). The CDR3 runs to 15 residues. The germline V gene has CDR1 MDHEN and CDR2 SYDVKM. V was pared by 5 bases and J by 5 bases, with 18 bases between. This chain's CDR3 is CASSPRGRGVTEAFF. In DNA form, the CDR3 reads TGTGCCAGCAGTCCCCGGGGGAGGGGGGTAACTGAAGCTTTCTTT.

In DNA form, the CDR3 reads TGTGCCAGCAGTTCCTCGTTGGGCCGAAGCAATCAGCCCCAGCATTTT. It is translated as CASSSSLGRSNQPQHF. The genes are TRBV28 and TRBJ1-5; D is undetermined. Between the trimmed V and J ends, which lost 4 bases and 1 base, there was a span of 14 bases. Germline CDR1 MDHEN, CDR2 SYDVKM. This CDR3 region has 16 residues.

The chain is built from TRBV19 and TRBJ2-1; 12 bases are a match to TRBD1. Germline CDR1 LNHDA, CDR2 SQIVND (reference sequence). Losses at the gene ends were 6 bases for V and 5 bases for J; bases not matched to a gene: 8. This CDR3 spans 16 amino acids. This CDR3 is CASRRGQGAINNEQFF. The CDR3 DNA reads TGTGCCAGTAGAAGGGGACAGGGGGCTATCAACAATGAGCAGTTCTTC.

The chain uses TRBV6-5 and TRBJ2-4; D unresolved. Germline V gene lookup returns CDR1 MNHEY and CDR2 SVGAGI. The CDR3 is made up of 14 amino acids. With 5 bases removed from V and 0 bases from J, the gap between germline ends came to 8 bases. As DNA, the CDR3 is TGTGCCAGCAGTCCGAGAATAGCCAAAAACATTCAGTACTTC. This codes for CASSPRIAKNIQYF.

The chain employs TRBV27 and TRBJ2-7; 7 bases fit TRBD1. V dropped 6 bases and J dropped 1; count of bases not matched to a gene: 9. Germline V gene sequence: CDR1 MNHEY, CDR2 SMNVEV (reference sequence). The CDR3 totals 15 residues. CDR3 DNA: TGTGCCAGCAGACCCGGGACAGTACCTTCCTACGAGCAGTACTTC. As protein: CASRPGTVPSYEQYF.

The chain links TRBV2 to TRBJ1-6, with TRBD1 as a possible D gene (5 bases). V shed 3 bases and J shed 7 bases, with 10 bases lying between them. Germline V CDR1 and CDR2: SNHLY, FYNNEI. This CDR3 is built from 14 residues. This CDR3 reads CASSDTRVNSPLHF. The CDR3, as DNA: TGTGCCAGCAGTGATACCAGGGTGAATTCACCCCTCCACTTT.